This T cell receptor (beta chain) appears in the sequencing data of a study of blood T cell repertoires in COVID-19 (dated by TCRdb to 2018 to 2020). Study-level background: Collaborator samples came from the United States, Italy and Spain and covered acute and convalescent phases of COVID-19. The sample metadata nearly always contained a de-identified subject ID, COVID-19 status, age in years and sex. Samples were obtained from the ongoing ImmuneRACE study (first 160 participants) and from 1,254 subjects provided by 6 global collaborators. Where HLA class I and class II types were available, the types were taken from metadata supplied by the sample provider, not from assay-based typing. The material from the prospective study consisted of cDNA or gDNA derived from T cells, B-cell-depleted T cells, or PBMCs. The dataset comprised deeply sampled blood TCRbeta repertoires from subjects exposed to, actively infected with, or recovered from COVID-19. The repertoires were released in a freely available public database intended as a resource for research on the immune response to SARS-CoV-2.

Based on the germline V gene, the CDR1 and CDR2 sequences are SGHTA and FQGTGA. V loses 5 bases of germline sequence and J loses 1 base, and the interval between the two ends is 8 bases. Taken from cysteine to phenylalanine, the CDR3 has 13 residues. Of the read, only the CDR3 DNA is kept; its 39 bases are in frame from base 1. Note on this clone: No antigen is known for it. No clone much larger than this one lies a single base away; base qualities are absent.

TCRbeta CDR3 regions were amplified from genomic DNA using the immunoSEQ Assay, a bias-controlled multiplex PCR. The study's own analysis went as follows. The number of nucleated cells in each sample was estimated from the amplification of reference gene primers within the assay. To quantify the absolute abundance of each unique TCRbeta CDR3 rearrangement, sequence reads were collapsed and filtered. Productive Simpson clonality was computed per sample as the square root of Simpson's diversity index over productive rearrangements. The table was pulled from immuneACCESS by TCRdb, which kept in-frame rearrangements only. Such tables lose some clones; where checked, under half of the loss comes from unresolved V genes, and the rest has no known cause. The V and J calls and clone size come from that table; D and trimming were worked out from the DNA. Across this sample there are a few hundred thousand clones, with less than 90% seen only once. Clones ranked in the top ten supply roughly 3% of the sample.

On the study overall, not on this receptor specifically: The quantity of clinical and demographic metadata differed by source and by participant and was supplied without curation.

In the prospective study, participants were about 18 to 95 years old, resided in about two dozen geographic areas of the United States, and were enrolled through a virtual design. In the prospective study, participants were assigned to cohorts based on the clinical history participants reported in a screening survey and a study questionnaire. Recovered participants in ImmuneRACE Cohort 3 were defined as having two consecutive negative NP/OP PCR tests, clearance from a healthcare professional, or resolution of symptoms. In the prospective study, whole blood, serum and a nasopharyngeal or oropharyngeal swab were collected from each participant by mobile phlebotomists. Over a roughly 2-month period, participants in the prospective study had the option of providing additional blood draws and questionnaires. Blood samples from the prospective study were shipped frozen or at room temperature prior to DNA extraction.

The source is a woman aged 30 to 39 who had recovered from COVID-19. Sequenced sample: PBMCs or T cells enriched from blood (not recorded which). The chain links TRBV7-3 with TRBJ1-1; a tentative D match to TRBD1 spans 6 bases. In nucleotides, the sequence is TGTGCCAGCAGCCCGACAGGGAACACTGAAGCTTTCTTT. Its protein product is CASSPTGNTEAFF.